The source of this T cell receptor beta chain is a study of T cells after posttransplantation cyclophosphamide. Study observations and caveats: Donor-recipient repertoire similarity was low at 1-2 months, rising over year one. TRB clonality was highly associated with recipient CMV seropositivity and reactivation. Skin or GI-infiltrating T cells shared few TRB sequences with blood.

Method: immunoSEQ multiplex PCR; TCRdb's copy keeps in-frame clones and lacks some. Of about 480 clones listed, about 89% were seen once; the top ten hold 3% to 4%. Details on this clone: Antigen: not known.

CDR1 is MDHEN and CDR2 is SYDVKM in the germline V gene. The CDR3 runs to 15 residues. The sequenced sample was CD4+ T cells sorted from bone marrow. V gene TRBV28 combines with J gene TRBJ2-5; 9 bases are a match to TRBD1. The assigned J gene may be wrong: the sequence end matches TRBJ2-7 better. The sequence was collected from a man aged 45-60 years. Here the CDR3 reads CASSLPDRGNYEQYF. The CDR3 DNA reads as TGTGCCAGCAGTTTACCCGACAGGGGGAACTACGAGCAGTACTTC.